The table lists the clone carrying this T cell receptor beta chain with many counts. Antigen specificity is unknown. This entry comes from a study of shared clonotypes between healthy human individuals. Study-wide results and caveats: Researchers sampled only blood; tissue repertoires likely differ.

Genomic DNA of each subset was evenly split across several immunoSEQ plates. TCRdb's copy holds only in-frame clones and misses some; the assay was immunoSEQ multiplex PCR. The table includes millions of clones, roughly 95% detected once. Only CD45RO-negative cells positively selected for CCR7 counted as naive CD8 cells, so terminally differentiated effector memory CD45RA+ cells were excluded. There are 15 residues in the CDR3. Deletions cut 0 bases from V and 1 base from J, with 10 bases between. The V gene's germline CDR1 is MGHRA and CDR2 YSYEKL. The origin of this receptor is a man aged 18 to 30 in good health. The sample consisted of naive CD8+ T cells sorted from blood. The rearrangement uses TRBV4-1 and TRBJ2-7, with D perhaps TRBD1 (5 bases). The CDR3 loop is CASSQETATSYEQYF. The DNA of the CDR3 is TGCGCCAGCAGCCAAGAGACAGCCACTTCCTACGAGCAGTACTTC.